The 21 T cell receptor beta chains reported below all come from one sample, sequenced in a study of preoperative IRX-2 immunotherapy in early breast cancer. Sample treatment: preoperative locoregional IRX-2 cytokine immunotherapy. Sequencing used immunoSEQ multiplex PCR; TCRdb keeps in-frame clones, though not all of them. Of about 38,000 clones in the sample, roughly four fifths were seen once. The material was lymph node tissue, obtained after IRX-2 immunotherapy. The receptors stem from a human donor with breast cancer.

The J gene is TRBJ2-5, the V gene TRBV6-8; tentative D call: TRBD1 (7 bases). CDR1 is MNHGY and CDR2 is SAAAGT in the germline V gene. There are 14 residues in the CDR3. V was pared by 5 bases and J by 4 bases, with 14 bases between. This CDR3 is CASSPQGGRETQYF. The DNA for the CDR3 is TGTGCCAGCAGTCCCCAGGGGGGCCGAGAGACCCAGTACTTC.

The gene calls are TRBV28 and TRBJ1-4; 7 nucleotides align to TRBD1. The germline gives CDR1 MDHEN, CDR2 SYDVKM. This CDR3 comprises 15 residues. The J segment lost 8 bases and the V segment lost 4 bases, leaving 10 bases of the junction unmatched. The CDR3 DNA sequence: TGTGCCAGCAGTTCACCGACAGGGCGGGGGGAAAAACTGTTTTTT. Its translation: CASSSPTGRGEKLFF.

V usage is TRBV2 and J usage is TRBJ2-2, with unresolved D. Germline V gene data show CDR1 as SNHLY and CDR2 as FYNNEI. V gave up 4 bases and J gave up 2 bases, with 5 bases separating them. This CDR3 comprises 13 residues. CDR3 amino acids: CASSVLNTGELFF. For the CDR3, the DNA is TGTGCCAGCAGTGTACTCAACACCGGGGAGCTGTTTTTT.

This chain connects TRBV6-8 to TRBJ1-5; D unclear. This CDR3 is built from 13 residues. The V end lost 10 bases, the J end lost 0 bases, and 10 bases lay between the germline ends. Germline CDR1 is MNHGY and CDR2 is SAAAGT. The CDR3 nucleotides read TGTGCCACCCGTCCCTTTAGCAATCAGCCCCAGCATTTT. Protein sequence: CATRPFSNQPQHF.

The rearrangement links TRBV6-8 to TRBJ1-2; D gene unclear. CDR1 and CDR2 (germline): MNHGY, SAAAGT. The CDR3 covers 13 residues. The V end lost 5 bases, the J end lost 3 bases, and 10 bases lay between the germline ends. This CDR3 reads CASSANSYYGYTF. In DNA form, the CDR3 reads TGTGCCAGCAGTGCGAACAGCTACTATGGCTACACCTTC.

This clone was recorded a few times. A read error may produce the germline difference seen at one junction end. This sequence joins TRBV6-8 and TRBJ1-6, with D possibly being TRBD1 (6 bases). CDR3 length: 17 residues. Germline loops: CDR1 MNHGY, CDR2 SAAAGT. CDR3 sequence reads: CASSADFRGQRSSPFHF. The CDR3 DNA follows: TGTGCCAGCAGCGCTGATTTTAGAGGACAGAGGAGTTCACCCTTCCACTTT.

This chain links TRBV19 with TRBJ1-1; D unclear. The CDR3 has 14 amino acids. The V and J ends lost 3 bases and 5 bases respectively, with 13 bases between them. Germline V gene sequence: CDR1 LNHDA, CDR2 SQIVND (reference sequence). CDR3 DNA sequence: TGTGCCAGTAGTATTCAAGGGAGGTATACTGAAGCTTTCTTT. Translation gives CASSIQGRYTEAFF. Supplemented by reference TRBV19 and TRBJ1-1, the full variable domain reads DGGITQSPKYLFRKEGQNVTLSCEQNLNHDAMYWYRQDPGQGLRLIYYSQIVNDFQKGDIAEGYSVSREKKESFPLTVTSAQKNPTAFYLCASSIQGRYTEAFFGQGTRLTVV.

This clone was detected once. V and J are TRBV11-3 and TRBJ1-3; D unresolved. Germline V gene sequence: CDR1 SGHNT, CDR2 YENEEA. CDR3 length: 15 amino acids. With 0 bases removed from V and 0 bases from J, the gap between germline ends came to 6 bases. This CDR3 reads CASSLDSSSGNTIYF. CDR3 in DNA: TGTGCCAGCAGCTTAGACAGTAGCTCTGGAAACACCATATATTTT.

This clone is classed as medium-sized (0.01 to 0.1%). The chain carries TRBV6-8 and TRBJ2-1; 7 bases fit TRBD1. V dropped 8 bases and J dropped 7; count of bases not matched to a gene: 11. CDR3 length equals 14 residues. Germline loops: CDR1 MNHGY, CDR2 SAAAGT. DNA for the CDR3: TGTGCCAGCCACAGGGGATTGGGTGTGAATGAGCAGTTCTTC. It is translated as CASHRGLGVNEQFF.

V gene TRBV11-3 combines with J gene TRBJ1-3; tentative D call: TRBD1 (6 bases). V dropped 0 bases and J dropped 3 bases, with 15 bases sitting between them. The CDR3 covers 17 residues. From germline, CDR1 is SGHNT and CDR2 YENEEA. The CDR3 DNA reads TGTGCCAGCAGCTTAGACCCCGTTAGGGGGAGTGGAAACACCATATATTTT. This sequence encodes CASSLDPVRGSGNTIYF.

The CDR3 region is CASSLAGTVGTEAFF. The CDR3 region has the DNA TGTGCCAGCAGCTTGGCCGGGACAGTCGGTACTGAAGCTTTCTTT. The rearrangement uses TRBV7-4 and TRBJ1-1, with 7 nucleotides matching TRBD1. CDR3 length equals 15 residues. CDR1 is SGHVT and CDR2 is SQSDAQ in the germline V gene. V lost 3 bases, J lost 5 bases, and 9 bases stayed unmatched.

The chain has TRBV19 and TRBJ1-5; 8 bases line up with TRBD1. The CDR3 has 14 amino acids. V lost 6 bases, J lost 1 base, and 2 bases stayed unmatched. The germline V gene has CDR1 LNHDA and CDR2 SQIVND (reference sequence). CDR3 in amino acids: CASSDRGSNQPQHF. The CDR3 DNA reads TGTGCCAGTAGCGACAGGGGAAGCAATCAGCCCCAGCATTTT.

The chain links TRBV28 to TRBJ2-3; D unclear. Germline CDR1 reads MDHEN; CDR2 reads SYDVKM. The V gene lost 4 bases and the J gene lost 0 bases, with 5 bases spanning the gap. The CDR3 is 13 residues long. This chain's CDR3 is CASSSPSTDTQYF. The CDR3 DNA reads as TGTGCCAGCAGTTCCCCCAGCACAGATACGCAGTATTTT.

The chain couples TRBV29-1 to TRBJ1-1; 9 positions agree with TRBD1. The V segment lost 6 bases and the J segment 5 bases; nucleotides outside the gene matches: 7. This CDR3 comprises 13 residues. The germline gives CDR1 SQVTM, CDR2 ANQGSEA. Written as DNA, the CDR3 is TGCAGCGTCCCGACAGGGGGGCGGACTGAAGCTTTCTTT. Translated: CSVPTGGRTEAFF.

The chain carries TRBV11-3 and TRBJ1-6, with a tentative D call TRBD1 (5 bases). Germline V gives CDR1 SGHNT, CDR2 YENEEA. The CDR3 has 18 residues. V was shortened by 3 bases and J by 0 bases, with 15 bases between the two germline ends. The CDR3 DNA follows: TGTGCCAGCAGCTTTCAGGGCGGGAGGAGCTCCTATAATTCACCCCTCCACTTT. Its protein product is CASSFQGGRSSYNSPLHF. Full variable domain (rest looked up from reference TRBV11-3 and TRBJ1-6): EAGVVQSPRYKIIEKKQPVAFWCNPISGHNTLYWYLQNLGQGPELLIRYENEEAVDDSQLPKDRFSAERLKGVDSTLKIQPAELGDSAVYLCASSFQGGRSSYNSPLHFGNGTRLTVT.

The CDR3 is CSVVQGMNTEAFF. CDR3 coding DNA: TGCAGCGTCGTTCAGGGGATGAACACTGAAGCTTTCTTT. This rearrangement joins TRBV29-1 to TRBJ1-1; D is perhaps TRBD1 (6 bases). The V gene lost 6 bases and the J gene lost 0 bases, with 11 bases spanning the gap. From germline, CDR1 is SQVTM and CDR2 ANQGSEA. The CDR3 runs to 13 residues.

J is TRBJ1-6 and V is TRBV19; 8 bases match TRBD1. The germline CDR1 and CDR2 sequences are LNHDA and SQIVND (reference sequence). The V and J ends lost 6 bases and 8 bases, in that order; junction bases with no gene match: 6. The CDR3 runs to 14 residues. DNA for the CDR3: TGTGCCAGTAGGAGGGACAGGAGACATTCACCCCTCCACTTT. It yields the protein CASRRDRRHSPLHF. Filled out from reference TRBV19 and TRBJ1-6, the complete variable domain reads DGGITQSPKYLFRKEGQNVTLSCEQNLNHDAMYWYRQDPGQGLRLIYYSQIVNDFQKGDIAEGYSVSREKKESFPLTVTSAQKNPTAFYLCASRRDRRHSPLHFGNGTRLTVT.

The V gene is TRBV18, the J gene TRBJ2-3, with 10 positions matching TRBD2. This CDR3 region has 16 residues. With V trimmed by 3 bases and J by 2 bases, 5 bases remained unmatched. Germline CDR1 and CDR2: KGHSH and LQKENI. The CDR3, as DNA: TGTGCCAGCTCACCTCGGACTAGCGGAAACACAGATACGCAGTATTTT. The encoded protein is CASSPRTSGNTDTQYF.

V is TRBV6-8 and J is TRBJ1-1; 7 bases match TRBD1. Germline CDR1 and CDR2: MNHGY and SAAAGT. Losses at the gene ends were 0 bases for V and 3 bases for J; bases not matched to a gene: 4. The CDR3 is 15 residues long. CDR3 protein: CASSYSTQGYTEAFF. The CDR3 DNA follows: TGTGCCAGCAGTTACTCAACACAGGGGTACACTGAAGCTTTCTTT.

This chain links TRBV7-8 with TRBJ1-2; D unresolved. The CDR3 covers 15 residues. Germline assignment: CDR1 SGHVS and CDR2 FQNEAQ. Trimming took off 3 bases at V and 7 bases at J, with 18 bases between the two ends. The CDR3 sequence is CASSFQADGPGGYTF. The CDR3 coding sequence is TGTGCCAGCAGCTTCCAGGCGGACGGTCCAGGTGGCTACACCTTC.

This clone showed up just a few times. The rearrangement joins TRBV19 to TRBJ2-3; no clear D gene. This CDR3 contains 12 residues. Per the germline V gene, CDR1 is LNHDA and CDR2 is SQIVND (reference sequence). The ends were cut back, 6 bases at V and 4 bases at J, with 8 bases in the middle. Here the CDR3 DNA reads TGTGCCAGTAGCCCCCAGGCAGATACGCAGTATTTT. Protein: CASSPQADTQYF. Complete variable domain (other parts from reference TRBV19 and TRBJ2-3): DGGITQSPKYLFRKEGQNVTLSCEQNLNHDAMYWYRQDPGQGLRLIYYSQIVNDFQKGDIAEGYSVSREKKESFPLTVTSAQKNPTAFYLCASSPQADTQYFGPGTRLTVL.